What follows describes a single T cell receptor (beta chain). Its antigen is unknown. With duration under 3 months, ophthalmopathy was active: Clinical Activity Score at least 3, NOSPECS at least 4. For the diagnoses, clinical symptoms, serum thyroxine and TRAb, thyroid ultrasound and orbital computed tomography were used. The entry originates in a study of T cells in Graves' hyperthyroidism and ophthalmopathy. Study-level results: The blood repertoire included most of the expanded thyroid clonotypes above 0.001.

Germline CDR1 reads MNHNS; CDR2 reads SASEGT. Trimming at V came to 6 bases and at J to 3 bases, leaving 10 bases not matched to a gene. The CDR3 totals 15 residues. RNA transcripts yielded amplified TCR beta CDR3 regions. The TCR CDR3 first-round RT-PCR relied on the HTBI primer set. TCRdb reprocessed the multiplex PCR reads via MiXCR and lists one record per CDR3 protein. The sample includes hundreds of thousands of distinct CDR3 sequences, more than 14% seen only once; the top ten take roughly an eighth. The chain has TRBV6-1 and TRBJ2-7; 8 bases agree with TRBD2. Sequenced: blood. The receptor comes from a woman between 45 and 65 years old with Graves' ophthalmopathy. CDR3 nucleotides: TGTGCCAGCAGCGCGCCAAAGCGGGGGATCTACGAGCAGTACTTC. Amino acid sequence: CASSAPKRGIYEQYF.